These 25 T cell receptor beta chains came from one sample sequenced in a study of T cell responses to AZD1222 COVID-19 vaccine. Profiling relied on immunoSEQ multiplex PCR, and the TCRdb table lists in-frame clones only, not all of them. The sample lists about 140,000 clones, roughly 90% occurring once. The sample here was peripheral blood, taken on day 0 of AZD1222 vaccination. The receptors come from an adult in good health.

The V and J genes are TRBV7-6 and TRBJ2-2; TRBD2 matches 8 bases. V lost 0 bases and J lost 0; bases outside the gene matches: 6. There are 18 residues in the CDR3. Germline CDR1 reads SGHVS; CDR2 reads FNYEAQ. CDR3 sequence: CASSLAGRGGPNTGELFF. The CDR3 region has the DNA TGTGCCAGCAGCTTAGCAGGTCGGGGGGGCCCGAACACCGGGGAGCTGTTTTTT.

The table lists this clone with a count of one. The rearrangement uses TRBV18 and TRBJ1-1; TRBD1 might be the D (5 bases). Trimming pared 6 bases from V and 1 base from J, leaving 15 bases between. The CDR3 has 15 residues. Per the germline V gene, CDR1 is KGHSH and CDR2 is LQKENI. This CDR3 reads CASSPRGTENTEAFF. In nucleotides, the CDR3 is TGTGCCAGCTCTCCTAGGGGCACGGAGAACACTGAAGCTTTCTTT.

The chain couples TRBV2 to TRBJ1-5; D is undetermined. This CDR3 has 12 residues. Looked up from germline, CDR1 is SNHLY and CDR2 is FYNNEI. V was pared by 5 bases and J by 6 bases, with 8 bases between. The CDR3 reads CASSTDRQPQHF. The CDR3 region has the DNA TGTGCCAGCAGTACAGACCGTCAGCCCCAGCATTTT.

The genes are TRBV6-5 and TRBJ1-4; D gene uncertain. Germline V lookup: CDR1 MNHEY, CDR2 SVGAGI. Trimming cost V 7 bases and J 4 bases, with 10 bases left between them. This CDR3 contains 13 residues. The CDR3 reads CASIETLNEKLFF. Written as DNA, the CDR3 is TGTGCCAGCATCGAAACCCTTAATGAAAAACTGTTTTTT.

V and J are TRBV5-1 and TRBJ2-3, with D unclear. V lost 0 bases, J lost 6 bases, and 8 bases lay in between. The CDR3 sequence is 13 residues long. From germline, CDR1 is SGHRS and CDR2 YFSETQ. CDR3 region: CASSLDSGDTQYF. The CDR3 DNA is TGCGCCAGCAGCTTGGACTCCGGGGATACGCAGTATTTT. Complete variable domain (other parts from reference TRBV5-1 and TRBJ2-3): KAGVTQTPRYLIKTRGQQVTLSCSPISGHRSVSWYQQTPGQGLQFLFEYFSETQRNKGNFPGRFSGRQFSNSRSEMNVSTLELGDSALYLCASSLDSGDTQYFGPGTRLTVL.

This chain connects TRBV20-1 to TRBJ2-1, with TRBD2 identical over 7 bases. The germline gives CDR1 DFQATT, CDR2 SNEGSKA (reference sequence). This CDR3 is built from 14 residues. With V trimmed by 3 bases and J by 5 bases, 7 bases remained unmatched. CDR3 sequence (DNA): TGCAGTGCTAGTTCTAGCGGACGTCACAATGAGCAGTTCTTC. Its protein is CSASSSGRHNEQFF.

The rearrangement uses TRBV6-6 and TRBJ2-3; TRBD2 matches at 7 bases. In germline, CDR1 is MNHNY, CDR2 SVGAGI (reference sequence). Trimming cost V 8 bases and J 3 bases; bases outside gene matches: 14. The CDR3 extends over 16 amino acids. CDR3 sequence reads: CASSYSGGAGTDTQYF. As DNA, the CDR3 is TGTGCCAGCTCCTACTCGGGGGGAGCGGGGACAGATACGCAGTATTTT.

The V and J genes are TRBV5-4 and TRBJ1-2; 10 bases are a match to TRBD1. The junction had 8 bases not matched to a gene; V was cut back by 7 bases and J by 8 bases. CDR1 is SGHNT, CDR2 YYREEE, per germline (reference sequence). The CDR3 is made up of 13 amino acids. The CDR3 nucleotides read TGTGCCAGCCTCCAAGGGACAGGGGACGGCTACACCTTC. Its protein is CASLQGTGDGYTF.

The CDR3 sequence: CASQSRAGTEAFF. For the CDR3, the DNA is TGTGCCAGCCAGAGCCGGGCCGGCACTGAAGCTTTCTTT. The chain links TRBV19 to TRBJ1-1, with D uncertain. The germline V gene encodes CDR1 LNHDA and CDR2 SQIVND (reference sequence). V lost 9 bases, J lost 4 bases, and 15 bases lay in between. This CDR3 spans 13 amino acids.

As DNA, the CDR3 is TGTGCCAGCTCAGCGACATCTGACGGCTACACCTTC. As protein: CASSATSDGYTF. The chain carries TRBV18 and TRBJ1-2; the D is unclear. Germline V gives CDR1 KGHSH, CDR2 LQKENI. This CDR3 contains 12 residues. V dropped 5 bases and J dropped 8 bases, with 12 bases sitting between them.

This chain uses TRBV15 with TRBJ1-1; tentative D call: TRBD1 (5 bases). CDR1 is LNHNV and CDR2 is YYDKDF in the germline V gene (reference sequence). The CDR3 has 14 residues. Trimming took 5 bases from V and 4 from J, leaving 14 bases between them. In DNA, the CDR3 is TGTGCCACCAGCGTACTCGACCAGGGCACTGAAGCTTTCTTT. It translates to CATSVLDQGTEAFF.

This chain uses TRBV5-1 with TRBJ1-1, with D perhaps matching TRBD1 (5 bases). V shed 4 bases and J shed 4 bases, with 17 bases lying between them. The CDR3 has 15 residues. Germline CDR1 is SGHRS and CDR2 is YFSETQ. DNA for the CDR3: TGCGCCAGCAGCCGCACCAGGGATGCGGGCACTGAAGCTTTCTTT. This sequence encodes CASSRTRDAGTEAFF.

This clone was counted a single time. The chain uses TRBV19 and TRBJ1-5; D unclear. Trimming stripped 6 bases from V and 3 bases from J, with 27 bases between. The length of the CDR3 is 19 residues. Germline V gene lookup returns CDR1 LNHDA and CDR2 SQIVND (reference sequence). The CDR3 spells CASRHSRPQEGGFNQPQHF. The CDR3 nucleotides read TGTGCCAGTAGACACTCGCGCCCCCAGGAAGGAGGCTTCAATCAGCCCCAGCATTTT.

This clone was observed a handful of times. CDR3 DNA sequence: TGTGCCAGCACCGTCCCGGGACAGCCCGAAAAACTGTTTTTT. Protein sequence: CASTVPGQPEKLFF. V usage is TRBV28 and J usage is TRBJ1-4; 7 positions agree with TRBD1. The junction had 10 bases not matched to a gene; V was cut back by 7 bases and J by 8 bases. Per the germline V gene, CDR1 is MDHEN and CDR2 is SYDVKM. This CDR3 spans 14 amino acids.

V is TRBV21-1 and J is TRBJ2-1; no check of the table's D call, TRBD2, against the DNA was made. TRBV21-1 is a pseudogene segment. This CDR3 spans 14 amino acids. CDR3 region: CASSKVTSGYEQFF. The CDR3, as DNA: TGTGCCAGCAGCAAAGTTACTAGCGGATATGAGCAGTTCTTC.

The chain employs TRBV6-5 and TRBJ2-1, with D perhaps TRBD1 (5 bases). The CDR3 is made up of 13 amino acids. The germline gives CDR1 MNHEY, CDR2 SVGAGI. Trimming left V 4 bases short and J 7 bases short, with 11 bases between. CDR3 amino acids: CASSSDIINEQFF. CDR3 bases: TGTGCCAGCAGTTCGGACATTATTAATGAGCAGTTCTTC.

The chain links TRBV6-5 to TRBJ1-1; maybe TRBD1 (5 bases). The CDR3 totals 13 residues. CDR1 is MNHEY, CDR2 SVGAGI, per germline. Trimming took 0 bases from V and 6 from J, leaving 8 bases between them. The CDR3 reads CASSYSVRAEAFF. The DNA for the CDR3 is TGTGCCAGCAGTTACTCGGTCAGGGCTGAAGCTTTCTTT.

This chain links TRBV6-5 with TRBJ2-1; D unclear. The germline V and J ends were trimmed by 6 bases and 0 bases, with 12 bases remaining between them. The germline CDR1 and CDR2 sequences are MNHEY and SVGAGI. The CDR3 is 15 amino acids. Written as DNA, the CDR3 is TGTGCCAGCAGATCCGCGGAGAGCTCCTACAATGAGCAGTTCTTC. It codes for CASRSAESSYNEQFF.

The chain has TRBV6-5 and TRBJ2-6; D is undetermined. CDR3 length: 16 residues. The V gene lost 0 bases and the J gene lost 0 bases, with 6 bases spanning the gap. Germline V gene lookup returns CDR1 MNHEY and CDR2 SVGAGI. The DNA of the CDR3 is TGTGCCAGCAGTTACTCAGTTGGCTCTGGGGCCAACGTCCTGACTTTC. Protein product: CASSYSVGSGANVLTF.

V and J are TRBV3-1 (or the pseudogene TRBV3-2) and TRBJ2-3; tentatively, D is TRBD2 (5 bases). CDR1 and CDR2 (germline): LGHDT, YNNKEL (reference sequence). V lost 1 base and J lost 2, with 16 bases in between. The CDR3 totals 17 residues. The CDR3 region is CASSQGKVGAVTDTQYF. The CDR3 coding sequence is TGTGCCAGCAGCCAAGGTAAAGTGGGAGCGGTCACAGATACGCAGTATTTT.

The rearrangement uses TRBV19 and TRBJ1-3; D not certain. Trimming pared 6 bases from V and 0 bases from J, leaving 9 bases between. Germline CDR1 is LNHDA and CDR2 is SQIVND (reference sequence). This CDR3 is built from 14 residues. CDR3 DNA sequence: TGTGCCAGTAGGGGTGCTACCTCTGGAAACACCATATATTTT. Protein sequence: CASRGATSGNTIYF.

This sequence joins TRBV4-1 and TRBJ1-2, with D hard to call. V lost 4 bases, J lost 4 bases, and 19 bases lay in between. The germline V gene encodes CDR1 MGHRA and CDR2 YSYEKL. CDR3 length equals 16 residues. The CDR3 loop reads CASSPLGNLRGYGYTF. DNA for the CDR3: TGCGCCAGCAGCCCGCTCGGCAACCTACGTGGCTATGGCTACACCTTC.

The CDR3 loop is CASSPSGADYNEQFF. CDR3 sequence (DNA): TGCGCCAGCAGCCCTAGCGGGGCCGATTACAATGAGCAGTTCTTC. This chain uses TRBV5-1 with TRBJ2-1, with 9 bases lining up with TRBD2. V dropped 4 bases and J dropped 4; count of bases not matched to a gene: 6. Germline-derived CDR1 and CDR2 are SGHRS and YFSETQ. This CDR3 spans 15 amino acids.

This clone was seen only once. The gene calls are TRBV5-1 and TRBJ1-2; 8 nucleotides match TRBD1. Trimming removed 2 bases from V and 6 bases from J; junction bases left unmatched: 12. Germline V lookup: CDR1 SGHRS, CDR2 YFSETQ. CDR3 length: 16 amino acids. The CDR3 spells CASSLELRGHIDGYTF. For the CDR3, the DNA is TGCGCCAGCAGCTTAGAACTCAGGGGGCATATAGATGGCTACACCTTC.

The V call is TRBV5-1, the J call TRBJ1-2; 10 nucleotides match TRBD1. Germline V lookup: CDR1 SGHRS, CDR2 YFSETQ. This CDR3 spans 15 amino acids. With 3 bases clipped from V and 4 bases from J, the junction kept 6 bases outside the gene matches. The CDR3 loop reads CASSSGTGAAYGYTF. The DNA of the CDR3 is TGCGCCAGCAGCTCTGGGACAGGGGCGGCCTATGGCTACACCTTC.